Listed below are T cell receptor beta chains from one sample, sequenced in a study of T cells in Graves' hyperthyroidism and ophthalmopathy. TCRdb analysed the multiplex PCR reads with MiXCR anew, one entry per CDR3 protein. The table has fewer than 400,000 distinct CDR3 sequences, around 17% seen once; the top ten hold approximately 33%. The specimen sequenced was blood. The receptors were sampled from a man aged 25 to 40 with Graves' hyperthyroidism. The CDR3 runs from the conserved cysteine through the conserved F or W. D genes are given only for firm matches. Size tells how often a clone was seen (once, few, many) or the class of an expanded clone, and some rows leave it out.

cdr3_nt	cdr3_aa	cdr3_length	clone_size	d_call	v_call	j_call
TGTGCCAGCAGCTCATCGTCCGCGGCACGCTCCTACAATGAGCAGTTCTTC	CASSSSSAARSYNEQFF	17	few	.	TRBV7-9	TRBJ2-1
TGTGCCAGTAGTATCGGACAGGGGGGGTCCTACAATGAGCAGTTCTTC	CASSIGQGGSYNEQFF	16	many	TRBD1	TRBV19	TRBJ2-1
TGTGCCAGCAGCTTAGTATTAGAGACCCAGTACTTC	CASSLVLETQYF	12	many	.	TRBV11-2	TRBJ2-5
TGCAGTGCTAGAGGAGATAACTATGGCTACACCTTC	CSARGDNYGYTF	12	few	.	TRBV20-1	TRBJ1-2
TGTGCCAGCAGCGCCGGGACAGTTAACACTGATACGCAGTATTTT	CASSAGTVNTDTQYF	15	.	TRBD1	TRBV2	TRBJ2-3
TGTGCTAGTGGTTTGAGACTAGCGGGATCCTACAATGAGCAGTTCTTC	CASGLRLAGSYNEQFF	16	.	TRBD2	TRBV12-5	TRBJ2-1
TGCAGTGCTAGAGGAACAGGGGGCTTCTATGGCTACACCTTC	CSARGTGGFYGYTF	14	many	TRBD1	TRBV20-1	TRBJ1-2
TGTGCCAGCAGCTTCACCGACAATGAGCAGTTCTTC	CASSFTDNEQFF	12	many	.	TRBV5-6	TRBJ2-1
TGTGCCAGCAGTTTCTGGGCGGGAGGGGGACCGGAGCAGTACTTC	CASSFWAGGGPEQYF	15	.	TRBD2	TRBV27	TRBJ2-7
TGTGCCAGCAGTTGGGGGGAGTTTTACGAGCAGTACTTC	CASSWGEFYEQYF	13	.	.	TRBV6-1	TRBJ2-7
TGCAGCGGGGGTGCGGGTGGAAATTCACCCCTCCACTTT	CSGGAGGNSPLHF	13	.	.	TRBV20-1	TRBJ1-6
TGTGCCAGCAGCTCACAGGGTTCTGGAAACACCATATATTTT	CASSSQGSGNTIYF	14	many	.	TRBV28	TRBJ1-3
TGTGCCAGCAGCTTTGAGCCGGGACTCCGGGTCTTGGATGAGCAGTTCTTC	CASSFEPGLRVLDEQFF	17	.	.	TRBV11-2	TRBJ2-1
TGTGCCACCAGCAGCAGTCCCGGGACAGTGTACGAGCAGTACTTC	CATSSSPGTVYEQYF	15	few	TRBD1	TRBV15	TRBJ2-7
TGCGCCAGCACTGCCGAGGGGCACTCTGGGGCCAACGTCCTGACTTTC	CASTAEGHSGANVLTF	16	few	.	TRBV5-1	TRBJ2-6
TGCGCCAGCAGCTCCCTGGGGAAGGATGAGCAGTTCTTC	CASSSLGKDEQFF	13	many	.	TRBV5-1	TRBJ2-1
TGTGCCAGCAGTTACTCGTGGGATCCGAATCAGCCCCAGCATTTT	CASSYSWDPNQPQHF	15	few	.	TRBV6-6	TRBJ1-5
TGTGCCAGCAGGGGATGGACCCTCGCCTACAATGAGCAGTTCTTC	CASRGWTLAYNEQFF	15	.	.	TRBV12-3/TRBV12-4	TRBJ2-1
TGTGCCAGCAGCCCCGGACAGATGAACACTGAAGCTTTCTTT	CASSPGQMNTEAFF	14	many	.	TRBV7-3	TRBJ1-1
TGTGCCAGCAGTGAGGACAGGGGTTCTCAAAAGACCCAGTACTTC	CASSEDRGSQKTQYF	15	many	TRBD1	TRBV2	TRBJ2-5
TGCGCCAGCAGTGACGGGAGCTATGGCTACACCTTC	CASSDGSYGYTF	12	.	.	TRBV10-2	TRBJ1-2